This TCR beta chain was sequenced during a study of beta chain features in type 1 diabetes. CDR3 length: 12 amino acids. Looked up from germline, CDR1 is SEHNR and CDR2 is FQNEAQ (reference sequence). The ends were cut back, 4 bases at V and 6 bases at J, with 6 bases in the middle. This clone was seen more than once but under ten times. Every isolated RNA sample was fully reverse transcribed, so sequencing captured expressed TCRB transcripts. Assay: immunoSEQ multiplex PCR; the TCRdb copy retains only in-frame clones and omits some. The sample lists fewer than 500,000 clones, around 14% seen once, with roughly 0.036% in the top ten.

The sequenced material came from naive CD4+ T cells from blood. This receptor was obtained from a young man in good health. V and J are TRBV7-9 and TRBJ1-4, with no clear D. This CDR3 reads CASSWTDEKLFF. As DNA, the CDR3 is TGTGCCAGCAGCTGGACGGATGAAAAACTGTTTTTT.